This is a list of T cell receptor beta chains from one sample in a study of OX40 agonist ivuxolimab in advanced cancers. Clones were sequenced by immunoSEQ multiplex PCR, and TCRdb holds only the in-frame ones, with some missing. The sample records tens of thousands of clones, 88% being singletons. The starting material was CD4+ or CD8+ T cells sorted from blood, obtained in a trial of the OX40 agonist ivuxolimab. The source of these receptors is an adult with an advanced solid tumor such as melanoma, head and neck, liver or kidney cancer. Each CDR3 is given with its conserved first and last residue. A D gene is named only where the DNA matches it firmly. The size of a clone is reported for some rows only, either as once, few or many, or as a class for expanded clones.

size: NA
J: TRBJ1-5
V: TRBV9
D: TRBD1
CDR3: CASSPQGQGAGSQPQHF
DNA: TGTGCCAGCAGCCCCCAGGGACAGGGGGCTGGATCTCAGCCCCAGCATTTT

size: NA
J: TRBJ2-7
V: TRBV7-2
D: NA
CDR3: CASSLGTYYEQYF
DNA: TGTGCCAGCAGCTTAGGCACATACTACGAGCAGTACTTC

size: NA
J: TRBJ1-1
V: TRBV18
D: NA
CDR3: CASSPGLDTEAFF
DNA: TGTGCCAGCTCACCAGGGTTGGACACTGAAGCTTTCTTT

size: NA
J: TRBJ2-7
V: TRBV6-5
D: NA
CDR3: CASRAGSSEQYF
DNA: TGTGCCAGCAGGGCGGGATCCTCGGAGCAGTACTTC

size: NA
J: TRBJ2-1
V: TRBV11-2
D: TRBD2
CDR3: CASSPLPGGVRVDNEQFF
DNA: TGTGCCAGCAGCCCTCTCCCGGGAGGGGTACGAGTCGACAATGAGCAGTTCTTC

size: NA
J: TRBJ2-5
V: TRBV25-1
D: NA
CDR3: CASSAPTVRETQYF
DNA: TGTGCCAGCAGTGCACCGACAGTACGGGAGACCCAGTACTTC

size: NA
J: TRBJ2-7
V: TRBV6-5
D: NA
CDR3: CASSKGGSGVLEQYF
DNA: TGTGCCAGCAGTAAAGGTGGGTCCGGCGTTCTCGAGCAGTACTTC

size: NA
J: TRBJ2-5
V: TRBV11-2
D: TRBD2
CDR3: CASSSRVAGGGETQYF
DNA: TGTGCCAGCAGCTCCCGGGTGGCGGGGGGTGGCGAGACCCAGTACTTC

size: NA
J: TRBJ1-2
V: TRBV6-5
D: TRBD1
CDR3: CASGPGQPYGYTF
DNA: TGTGCCAGCGGGCCGGGACAGCCCTATGGCTACACCTTC

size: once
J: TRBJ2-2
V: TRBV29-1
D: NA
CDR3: CSVESPGARTGELFF
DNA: TGCAGCGTTGAAAGCCCAGGGGCCCGCACCGGGGAGCTGTTTTTT

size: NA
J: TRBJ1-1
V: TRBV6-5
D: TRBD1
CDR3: CASSSTGGSAEAFF
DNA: TGTGCCAGCAGTAGCACAGGGGGCAGCGCTGAAGCTTTCTTT

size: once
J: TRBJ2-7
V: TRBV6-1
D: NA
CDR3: CASSLRTGLEQYF
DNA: TGTGCCAGCAGTTTAAGAACAGGGTTAGAGCAGTACTTC

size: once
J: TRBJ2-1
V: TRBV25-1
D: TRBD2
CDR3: CASSEAGTSGRGDEQFF
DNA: TGTGCCAGCAGTGAGGCTGGGACTAGCGGCCGGGGAGATGAGCAGTTCTTC

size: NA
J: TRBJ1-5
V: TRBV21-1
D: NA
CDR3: CASSKSREGMFSNQPQHF
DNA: TGTGCCAGCAGCAAGAGCAGGGAGGGAATGTTTAGCAATCAGCCCCAGCATTTT

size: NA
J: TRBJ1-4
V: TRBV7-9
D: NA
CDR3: CASSDIRATNEKLFF
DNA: TGTGCCAGCAGCGACATAAGGGCAACAAATGAAAAACTGTTTTTT

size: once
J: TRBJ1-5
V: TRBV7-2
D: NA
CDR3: CASSPGGANQPQHF
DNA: TGTGCCAGCAGCCCGGGGGGCGCCAATCAGCCCCAGCATTTT